This section outlines one TCR beta chain sequence together with its context. Its antigen is currently unknown. The sample comes from a study of CD8+ T cells in alopecia areata. Background on the study: Oral tofacitinib (5 to 10 mg twice daily) was administered to treated patients.

Treatment: oral pan-JAK inhibitor, 5-10 mg twice daily. Those with alopecia areata gave lesional scalp punch biopsies and peripheral blood. Reverse transcribed after extraction, RNA yielded cDNA as the sequencing template. Libraries were prepared by immunoSEQ multiplex PCR; TCRdb keeps only in-frame clonotypes and omits some of them. Of approximately 140,000 clones listed, 80% to 90% are singletons. Germline values: CDR1 SQVTM, CDR2 ANQGSEA. CDR3 size: 15 residues. General observations from the study: Tofacitinib significantly reduced both scalp clonality and expanded CD8+ clones among the top 100. Lesional scalp, notably in alopecia totalis/universalis, had clonality above that of normal scalp.

The V and J genes are TRBV29-1 and TRBJ2-5; 9 bases are shared with TRBD1. Gene TRBJ2-7 matches the end of the DNA better, so the J call may be wrong. The clonotype was recovered from a human donor with alopecia areata. Source: CD8+ T cells sorted from blood, taken at week 4, from a patient treated with tofacitinib. DNA for the CDR3: TGCAGCGTTGAAGAGACTCGGACAGGGGCCTACGAGCAGTACTTC. This translates into CSVEETRTGAYEQYF.